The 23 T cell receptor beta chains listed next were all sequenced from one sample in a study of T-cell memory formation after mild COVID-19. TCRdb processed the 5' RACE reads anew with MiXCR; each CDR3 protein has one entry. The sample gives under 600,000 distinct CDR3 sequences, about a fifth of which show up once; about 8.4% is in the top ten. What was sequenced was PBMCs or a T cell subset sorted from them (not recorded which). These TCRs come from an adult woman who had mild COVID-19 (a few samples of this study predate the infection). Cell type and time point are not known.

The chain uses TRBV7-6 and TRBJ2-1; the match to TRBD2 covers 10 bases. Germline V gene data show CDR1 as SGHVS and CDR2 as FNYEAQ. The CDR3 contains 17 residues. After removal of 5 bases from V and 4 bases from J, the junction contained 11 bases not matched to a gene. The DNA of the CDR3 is TGTGCCAGCAGCCCCCAAGAAGCGGGGGGGCTTTACAATGAGCAGTTCTTC. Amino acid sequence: CASSPQEAGGLYNEQFF.

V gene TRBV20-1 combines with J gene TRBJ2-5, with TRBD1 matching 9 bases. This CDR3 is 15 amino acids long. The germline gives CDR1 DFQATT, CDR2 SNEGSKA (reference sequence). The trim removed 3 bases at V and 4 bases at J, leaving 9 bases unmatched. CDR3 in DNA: TGCAGTGCTAGGGCCGGACAGGGGATGGGAGAGACCCAGTACTTC. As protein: CSARAGQGMGETQYF.

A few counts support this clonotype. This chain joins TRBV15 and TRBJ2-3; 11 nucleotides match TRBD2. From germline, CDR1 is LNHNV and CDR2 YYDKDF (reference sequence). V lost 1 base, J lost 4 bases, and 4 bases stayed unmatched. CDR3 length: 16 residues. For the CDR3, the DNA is TGTGCCACCAGCAGAGCGATAGCGGGAGGGCCAGATACGCAGTATTTT. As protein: CATSRAIAGGPDTQYF. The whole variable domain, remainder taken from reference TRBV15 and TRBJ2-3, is DAMVIQNPRYQVTQFGKPVTLSCSQTLNHNVMYWYQQKSSQAPKLLFHYYDKDFNNEADTPDNFQSRRPNTSFCFLDIRSPGLGDTAMYLCATSRAIAGGPDTQYFGPGTRLTVL.

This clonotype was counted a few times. CDR3 bases: TGTGCCAGCAGCCAAGACTTCCAGGACCACTACGAGCAGTACTTC. Its protein product is CASSQDFQDHYEQYF. The chain joins TRBV14 to TRBJ2-7; D is unresolved. Germline-derived CDR1 and CDR2 are SGHDN and FVKESK. There are 15 residues in the CDR3. With 0 bases removed from V and 3 bases from J, the gap between germline ends came to 12 bases.

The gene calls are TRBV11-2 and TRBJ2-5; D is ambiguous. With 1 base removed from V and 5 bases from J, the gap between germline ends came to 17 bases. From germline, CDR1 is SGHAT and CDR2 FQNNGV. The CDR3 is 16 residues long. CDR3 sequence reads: CASSLGVSPPRETQYF. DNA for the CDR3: TGTGCCAGCAGCTTAGGAGTCTCGCCTCCCCGTGAGACCCAGTACTTC.

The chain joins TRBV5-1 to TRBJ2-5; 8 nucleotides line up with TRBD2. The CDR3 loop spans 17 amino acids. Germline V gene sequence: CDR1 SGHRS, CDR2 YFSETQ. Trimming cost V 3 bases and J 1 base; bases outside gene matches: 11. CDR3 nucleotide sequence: TGCGCCAGCAGCTCAGGAGGTACTAGCGGAGGCCAAGAGACCCAGTACTTC. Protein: CASSSGGTSGGQETQYF.

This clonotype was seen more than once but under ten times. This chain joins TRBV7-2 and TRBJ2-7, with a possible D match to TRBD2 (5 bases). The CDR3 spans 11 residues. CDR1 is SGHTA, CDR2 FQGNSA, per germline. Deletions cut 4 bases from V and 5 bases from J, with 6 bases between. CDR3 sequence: CASSWRHEQYF. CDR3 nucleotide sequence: TGTGCCAGCAGCTGGAGGCACGAGCAGTACTTC.

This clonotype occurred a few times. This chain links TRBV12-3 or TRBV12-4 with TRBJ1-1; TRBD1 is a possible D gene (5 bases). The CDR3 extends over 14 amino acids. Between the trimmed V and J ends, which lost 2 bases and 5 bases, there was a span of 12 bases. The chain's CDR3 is CASSLQGGRTEAFF. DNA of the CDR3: TGTGCCAGCAGTTTACAGGGAGGAAGGACTGAAGCTTTCTTT.

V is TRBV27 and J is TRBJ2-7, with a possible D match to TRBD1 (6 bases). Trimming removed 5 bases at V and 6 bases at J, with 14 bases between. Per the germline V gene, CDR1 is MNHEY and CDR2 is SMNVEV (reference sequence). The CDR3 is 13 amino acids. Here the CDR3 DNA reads TGTGCCAGCAGTCTTGACAGGACGGTCGAGCAGTACTTC. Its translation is CASSLDRTVEQYF.

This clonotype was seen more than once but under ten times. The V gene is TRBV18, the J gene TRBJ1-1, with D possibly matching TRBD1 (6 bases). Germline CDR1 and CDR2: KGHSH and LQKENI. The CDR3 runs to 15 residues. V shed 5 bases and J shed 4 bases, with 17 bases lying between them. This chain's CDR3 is CASSLRQAPTTEAFF. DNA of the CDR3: TGTGCCAGCTCATTAAGACAGGCACCAACCACTGAAGCTTTCTTT. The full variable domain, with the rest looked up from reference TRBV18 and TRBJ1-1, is NAGVMQNPRHLVRRRGQEARLRCSPMKGHSHVYWYRQLPEEGLKFMVYLQKENIIDESGMPKERFSAEFPKEGPSILRIQQVVRGDSAAYFCASSLRQAPTTEAFFGQGTRLTVV.

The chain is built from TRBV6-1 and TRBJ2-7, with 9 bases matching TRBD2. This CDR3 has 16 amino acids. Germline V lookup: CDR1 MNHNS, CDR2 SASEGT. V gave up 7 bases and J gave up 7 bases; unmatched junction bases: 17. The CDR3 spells CASTEWSGRRTSEQYF. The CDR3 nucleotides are TGTGCCAGCACCGAGTGGAGCGGGAGGCGTACGTCGGAGCAGTACTTC.

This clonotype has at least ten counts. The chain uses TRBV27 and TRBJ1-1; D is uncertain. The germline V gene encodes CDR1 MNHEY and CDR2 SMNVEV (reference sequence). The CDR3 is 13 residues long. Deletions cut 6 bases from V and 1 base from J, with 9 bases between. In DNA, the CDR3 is TGTGCCAGCAGCTTTTCGGAGAACACTGAAGCTTTCTTT. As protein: CASSFSENTEAFF.

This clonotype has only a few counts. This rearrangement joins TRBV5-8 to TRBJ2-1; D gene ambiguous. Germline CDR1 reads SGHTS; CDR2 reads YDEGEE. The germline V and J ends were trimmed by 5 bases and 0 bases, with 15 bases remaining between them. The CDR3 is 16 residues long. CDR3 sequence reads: CASRTTQPSSYNEQFF. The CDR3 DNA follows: TGTGCCAGCAGGACCACTCAGCCGAGCTCCTACAATGAGCAGTTCTTC.

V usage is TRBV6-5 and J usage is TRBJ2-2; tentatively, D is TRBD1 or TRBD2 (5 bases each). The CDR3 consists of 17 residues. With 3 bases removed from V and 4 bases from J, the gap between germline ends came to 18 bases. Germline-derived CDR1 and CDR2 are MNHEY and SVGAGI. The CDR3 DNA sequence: TGTGCCAGCAGTTATTTCTCGGGGACGGGGCGCACCGGGGAGCTGTTTTTT. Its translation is CASSYFSGTGRTGELFF.

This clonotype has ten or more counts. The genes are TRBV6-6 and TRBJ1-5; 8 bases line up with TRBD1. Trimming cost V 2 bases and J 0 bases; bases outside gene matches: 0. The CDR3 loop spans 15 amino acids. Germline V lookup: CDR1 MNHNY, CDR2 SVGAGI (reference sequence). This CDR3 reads CASSYDRGSNQPQHF. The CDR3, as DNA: TGTGCCAGCAGTTACGACAGGGGTAGCAATCAGCCCCAGCATTTT.

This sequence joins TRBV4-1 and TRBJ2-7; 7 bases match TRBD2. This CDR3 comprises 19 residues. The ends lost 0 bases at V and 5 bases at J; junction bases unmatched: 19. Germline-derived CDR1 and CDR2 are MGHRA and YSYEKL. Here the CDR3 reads CASSQDPPGVRGVVDEQYF. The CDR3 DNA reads TGCGCCAGCAGCCAAGATCCACCTGGGGTTCGGGGGGTCGTCGACGAGCAGTACTTC.

CDR3 sequence: CASSVDNRGETQYF. DNA for the CDR3: TGTGCCAGCAGCGTAGACAACAGGGGGGAGACCCAGTACTTC. The chain recombines TRBV9 with TRBJ2-5, with TRBD1 matching over 8 bases. The trim removed 0 bases at V and 5 bases at J, leaving 3 bases unmatched. This CDR3 contains 14 residues. Per germline, CDR1 SGDLS and CDR2 YYNGEE.

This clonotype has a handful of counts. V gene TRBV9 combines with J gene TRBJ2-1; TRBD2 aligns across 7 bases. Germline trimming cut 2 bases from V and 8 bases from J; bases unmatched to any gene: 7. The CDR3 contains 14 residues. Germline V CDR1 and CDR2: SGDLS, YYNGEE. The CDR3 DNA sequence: TGTGCCAGCAGCGTGGGCGGGAGTAGCCATGAGCAGTTCTTC. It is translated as CASSVGGSSHEQFF.

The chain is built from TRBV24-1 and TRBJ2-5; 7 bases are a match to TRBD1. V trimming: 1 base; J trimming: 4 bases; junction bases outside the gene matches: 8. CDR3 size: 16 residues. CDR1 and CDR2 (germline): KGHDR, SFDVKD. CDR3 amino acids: CATSDFDQGELETQYF. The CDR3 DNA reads TGTGCCACCAGTGATTTTGATCAGGGGGAGTTAGAGACCCAGTACTTC.

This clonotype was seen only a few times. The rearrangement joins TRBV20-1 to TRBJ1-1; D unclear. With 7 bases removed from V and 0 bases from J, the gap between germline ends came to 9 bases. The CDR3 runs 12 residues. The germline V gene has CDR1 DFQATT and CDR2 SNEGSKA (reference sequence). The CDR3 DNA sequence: TGCAGTGGCACCGACTTGAACACTGAAGCTTTCTTT. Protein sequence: CSGTDLNTEAFF.

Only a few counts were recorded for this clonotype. The CDR3 nucleotides read TGCGCCAGCAGCCAACCCCACGCTCCAGGGAGGATTAACACCGGGGAGCTGTTTTTT. It encodes CASSQPHAPGRINTGELFF. The chain is built from TRBV4-3 and TRBJ2-2; D possibly corresponds to TRBD2 (6 bases). V was pared by 2 bases and J by 2 bases, with 21 bases between. CDR3 length equals 19 residues. Germline V gives CDR1 LGHNA, CDR2 YSLEER.

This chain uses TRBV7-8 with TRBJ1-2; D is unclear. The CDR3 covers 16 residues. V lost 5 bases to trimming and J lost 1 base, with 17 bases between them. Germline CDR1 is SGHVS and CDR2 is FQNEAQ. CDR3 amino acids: CASSRRAGGNNYGYTF. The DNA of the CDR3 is TGTGCCAGCAGCCGGAGGGCAGGAGGGAATAACTATGGCTACACCTTC. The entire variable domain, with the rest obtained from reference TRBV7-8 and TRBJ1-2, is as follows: GAGVSQSPRYKVAKRGQDVALRCDPISGHVSLFWYQQALGQGPEFLTYFQNEAQLDKSGLPSDRFFAERPEGSVSTLKIQRTQQEDSAVYLCASSRRAGGNNYGYTFGSGTRLTVV.

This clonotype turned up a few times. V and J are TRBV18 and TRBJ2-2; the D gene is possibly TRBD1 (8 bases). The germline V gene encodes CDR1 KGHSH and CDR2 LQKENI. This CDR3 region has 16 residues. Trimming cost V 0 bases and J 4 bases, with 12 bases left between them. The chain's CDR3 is CASSPPQGGSTGELFF. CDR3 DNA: TGTGCCAGCTCACCACCACAGGGGGGGAGCACCGGGGAGCTGTTTTTT.